This TCR beta chain originates from a study of CD8 T cells in Susac syndrome. After extraction with the RNeasy kit, roughly 0.45 to 1 ug of the RNA was reverse transcribed using random hexamers. TCRdb reprocessed the immunoSEQ multiplex PCR reads with MiXCR, giving one entry per CDR3 protein. The repertoire has roughly 110,000 distinct CDR3 sequences, 85% to 95% of them found once; the top ten carry approximately 0.12%. The study, taken as a whole, reports: Acknowledgment was made by the study that its TCR sequencing and HLA analysis involved a relatively small number of individuals.

The CDR3 loop spans 17 amino acids. The V end was cut by 4 bases, the J end by 8 bases, with 25 bases between. Germline CDR1 SGDLS, CDR2 YYNGEE. Points on this clonotype: The antigen remains unidentified.

The chain is built from TRBV9 and TRBJ2-1; D could derive from TRBD1 or TRBD2 (6 bases each). The clonotype was recovered from a human donor in good health. Sample: CD8+ T cells from PBMCs. The CDR3 reads CASSQAPTRGVLDEQFF. Written as DNA, the CDR3 is TGTGCCAGCAGCCAGGCCCCGACTAGGGGGGTTTTGGATGAGCAGTTCTTC.